This TCR beta chain was recovered during a study of cytomegalovirus exposure and HLA in healthy donors. Findings of the study overall: Confirmation was obtained in vitro that a few CMV-associated chains are specific for CMV antigens. Sequencing probably produced one cluster of sequence variants that were highly shared.

Trimming removed 0 bases at V and 0 bases at J, with 9 bases between. Germline V lookup: CDR1 SEHNR, CDR2 FQNEAQ (reference sequence). The CDR3 loop spans 16 amino acids. Both 60 Vbeta primers and 13 Jbeta primers went into the PCR. Data came from immunoSEQ multiplex PCR; TCRdb stores just in-frame clones and leaves some out. This sample has 75,000 to 80,000 clones; more than 60% occur once, and the top ten carry 9.5% to 13%. A few counts support this clone. Its antigen remains unknown. The sequenced sample was PBMCs. The chain couples TRBV7-9 to TRBJ1-3; no clear D gene. The receptor was isolated from a male donor in good health and CMV-seropositive. The CDR3 nucleotides are TGTGCCAGCAGCTTAGCGTGGCGGGACTCTGGAAACACCATATATTTT. It is translated as CASSLAWRDSGNTIYF.